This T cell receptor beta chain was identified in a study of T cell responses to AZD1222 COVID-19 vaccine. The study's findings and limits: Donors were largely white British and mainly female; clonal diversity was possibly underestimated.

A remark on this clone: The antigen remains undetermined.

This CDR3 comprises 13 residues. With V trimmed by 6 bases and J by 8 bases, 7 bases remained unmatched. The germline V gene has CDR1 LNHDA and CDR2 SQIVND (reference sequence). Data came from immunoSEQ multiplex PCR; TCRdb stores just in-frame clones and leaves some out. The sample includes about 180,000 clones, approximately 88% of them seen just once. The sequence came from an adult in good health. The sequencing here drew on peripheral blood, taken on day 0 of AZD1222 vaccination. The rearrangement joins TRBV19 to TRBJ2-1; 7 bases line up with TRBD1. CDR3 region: CASRRGLSHEQFF. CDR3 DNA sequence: TGTGCCAGTAGGAGGGGGCTTAGCCATGAGCAGTTCTTC.